This T cell receptor (beta chain) was sequenced in a study of T-cell reconstitution after alpha-beta-depleted transplantation in children. Study-wide points: After transplant, high TCRbeta diversity at day 60 in some patients arose from surviving recipient T cells and thymic progenitors. Once a year had passed after transplant, T-cell counts and diversity came mostly from newly produced T cells. The study reportedly traced alpha-beta T cells about two months after transplant to several hundred expanded graft clones.

With respect to this clonotype: The antigen remains unidentified.

Germline V gene sequence: CDR1 SGHTA, CDR2 FQGNSA. V lost 6 bases, J lost 5 bases, and 11 bases stayed unmatched. The CDR3 contains 15 residues. Unique molecular identifiers featured in how the TCRbeta library was prepared. TCRdb used MiXCR to reprocess the PCR reads, holding one entry per CDR3 protein. Of hundreds of thousands of distinct CDR3 sequences listed, 15% to 20% are singletons. This TCR was sampled from a male patient between 2 and 10 years old who had a stem cell transplant for acute lymphoblastic leukemia, so the T cells may come from the graft donor. The V call is TRBV7-2, the J call TRBJ2-7; 9 bases agree with TRBD1. The sequencing used PBMCs, mostly from graft donor cells, collected 360 days after TCRalphabeta/CD19-depleted stem cell transplant. The CDR3 reads CASRSGTGTGNEQYF. The CDR3 bases are TGTGCCAGCAGGTCGGGCACCGGGACAGGGAACGAGCAGTACTTC. The variable domain in full, with the rest retrieved from reference TRBV7-2 and TRBJ2-7, is GAGVSQSPSNKVTEKGKDVELRCDPISGHTALYWYRQSLGQGLEFLIYFQGNSAPDKSGLPSDRFSAERTGGSVSTLTIQRTQQEDSAVYLCASRSGTGTGNEQYFGPGTRLTVT.